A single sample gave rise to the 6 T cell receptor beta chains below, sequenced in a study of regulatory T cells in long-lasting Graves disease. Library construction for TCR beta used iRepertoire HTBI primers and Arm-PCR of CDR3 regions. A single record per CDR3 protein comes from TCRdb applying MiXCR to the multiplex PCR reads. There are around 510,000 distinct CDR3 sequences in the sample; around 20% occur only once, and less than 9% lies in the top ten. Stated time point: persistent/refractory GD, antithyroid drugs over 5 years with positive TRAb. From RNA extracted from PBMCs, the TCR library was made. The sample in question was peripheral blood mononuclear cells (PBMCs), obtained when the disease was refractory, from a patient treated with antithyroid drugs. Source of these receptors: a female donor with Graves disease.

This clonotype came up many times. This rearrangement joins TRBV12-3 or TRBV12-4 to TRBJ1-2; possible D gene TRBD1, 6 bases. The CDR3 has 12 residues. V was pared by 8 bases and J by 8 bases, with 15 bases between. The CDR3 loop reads CASSISQGGYTF. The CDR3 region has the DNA TGTGCCAGCTCCATTTCTCAGGGGGGCTACACCTTC.

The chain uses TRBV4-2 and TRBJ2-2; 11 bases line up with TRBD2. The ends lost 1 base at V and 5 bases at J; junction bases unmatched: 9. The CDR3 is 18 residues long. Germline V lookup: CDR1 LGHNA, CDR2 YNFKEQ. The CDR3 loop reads CASSQAELAGVGTGELFF. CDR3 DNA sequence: TGTGCCAGCAGCCAAGCAGAACTAGCGGGAGTTGGGACCGGGGAGCTGTTTTTT.

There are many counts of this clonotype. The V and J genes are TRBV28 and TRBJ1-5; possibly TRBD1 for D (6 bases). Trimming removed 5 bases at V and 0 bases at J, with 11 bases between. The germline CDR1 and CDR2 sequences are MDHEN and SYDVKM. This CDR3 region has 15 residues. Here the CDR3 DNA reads TGTGCCAGCAGTAAATCAGGGGATAGCAATCAGCCCCAGCATTTT. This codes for CASSKSGDSNQPQHF.

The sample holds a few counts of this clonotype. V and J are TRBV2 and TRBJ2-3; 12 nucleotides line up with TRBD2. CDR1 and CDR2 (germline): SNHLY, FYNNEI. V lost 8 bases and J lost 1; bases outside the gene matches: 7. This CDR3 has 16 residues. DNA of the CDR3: TGTGCCAGCCTTCCTAGACTAGCGGGGGGCACAGATACGCAGTATTTT. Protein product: CASLPRLAGGTDTQYF.

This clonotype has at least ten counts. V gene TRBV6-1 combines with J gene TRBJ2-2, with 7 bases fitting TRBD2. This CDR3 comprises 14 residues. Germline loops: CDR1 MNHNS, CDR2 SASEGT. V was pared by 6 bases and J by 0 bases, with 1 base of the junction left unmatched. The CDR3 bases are TGTGCCAGCAGGGCGGGGGCGAACACCGGGGAGCTGTTTTTT. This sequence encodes CASRAGANTGELFF.

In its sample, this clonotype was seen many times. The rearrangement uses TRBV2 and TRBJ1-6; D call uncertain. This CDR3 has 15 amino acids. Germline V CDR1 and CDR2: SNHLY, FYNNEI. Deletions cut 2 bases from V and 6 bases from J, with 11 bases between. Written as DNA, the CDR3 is TGTGCCAGCAGTGAATTGGGGATACCTAATTCACCCCTCCACTTT. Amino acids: CASSELGIPNSPLHF.